This T cell receptor beta chain was observed in a study of T cell repertoires in cytomegalovirus infection. Study as a whole: Public TCR beta signatures provided an indication of both CMV infection and a matching HLA type. Study-wide findings and caveats: The ex vivo response was dominated by HLA-C-restricted CMV-specific TCR beta clonotypes. Cumulated frequencies of public TCR beta families served to identify carriers of CMV plus the relevant HLA.

This clonotype was picked up many times. The antigen remains undetermined. CDR3 length: 12 residues. Trimming cost V 0 bases and J 7 bases, with 7 bases left between them. Looked up from germline, CDR1 is GTSNPN and CDR2 is SVGIG (reference sequence). TCRdb re-derived calls from the reads in MiXCR, one entry per CDR3 protein. The data contain about 230,000 distinct CDR3 sequences, around 6.6% of them singletons. This TCR was sampled from a human donor in good health (CMV status not recorded). Some clones in this sample may be carry-over from other donors' samples. The chain employs TRBV30 and TRBJ2-4; TRBD2 might be the D (5 bases). Input material: PBMCs. CDR3 nucleotides: TGTGCCTGGAGTGTGACTACCAACATTCAGTACTTC. Residues: CAWSVTTNIQYF.